This T cell receptor beta chain was sequenced for a study of T cells in tuberculosis. Study summary: A South African cohort included IGRA-negative adolescents, latently infected IGRA-positive adolescents and adults with active tuberculosis.

The germline V gene has CDR1 SGHNT and CDR2 YYREEE (reference sequence). This CDR3 contains 15 residues. The V segment lost 0 bases and the J segment 7 bases; nucleotides outside the gene matches: 8. To note about this clone: The antigen is not known.

Study-wide findings and caveats: Smaller alpha distances in active tuberculosis partly reflected shorter CDR3-alpha lengths. Smaller distances to GMM-specific TCRs suggested their expansion in active tuberculosis.

Here immunoSEQ multiplex PCR was the method, and the copy in TCRdb shows in-frame clones only, minus some. The repertoire holds tens of thousands of clones, with about 91% as singletons. As for time point: new active TB diagnosis, blood taken before or within 7 days of starting treatment. The chain employs TRBV5-4 and TRBJ1-2; 8 bases agree with TRBD1. This clonotype was obtained from an adult with tuberculosis. The input for sequencing was PBMCs, taken at tuberculosis diagnosis. The CDR3 loop reads CASSLGIDRGSGYTF. CDR3 sequence (DNA): TGTGCCAGCAGCTTGGGTATAGACAGGGGAAGTGGCTACACCTTC.